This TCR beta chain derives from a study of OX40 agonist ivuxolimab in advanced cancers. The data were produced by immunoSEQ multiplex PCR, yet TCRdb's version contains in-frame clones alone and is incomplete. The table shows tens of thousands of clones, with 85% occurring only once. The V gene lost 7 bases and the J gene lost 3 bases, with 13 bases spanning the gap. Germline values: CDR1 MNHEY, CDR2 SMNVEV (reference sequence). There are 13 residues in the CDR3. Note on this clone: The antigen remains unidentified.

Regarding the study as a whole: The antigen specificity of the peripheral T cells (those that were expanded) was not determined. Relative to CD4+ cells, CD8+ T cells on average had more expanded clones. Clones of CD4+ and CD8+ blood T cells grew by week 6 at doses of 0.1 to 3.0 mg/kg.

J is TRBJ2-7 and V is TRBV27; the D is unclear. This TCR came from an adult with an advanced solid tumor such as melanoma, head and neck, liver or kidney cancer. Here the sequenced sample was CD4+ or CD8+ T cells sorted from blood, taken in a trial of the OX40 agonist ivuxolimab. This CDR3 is CASTQIGSYEQYF. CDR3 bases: TGTGCCAGCACCCAAATCGGTAGCTACGAGCAGTACTTC.